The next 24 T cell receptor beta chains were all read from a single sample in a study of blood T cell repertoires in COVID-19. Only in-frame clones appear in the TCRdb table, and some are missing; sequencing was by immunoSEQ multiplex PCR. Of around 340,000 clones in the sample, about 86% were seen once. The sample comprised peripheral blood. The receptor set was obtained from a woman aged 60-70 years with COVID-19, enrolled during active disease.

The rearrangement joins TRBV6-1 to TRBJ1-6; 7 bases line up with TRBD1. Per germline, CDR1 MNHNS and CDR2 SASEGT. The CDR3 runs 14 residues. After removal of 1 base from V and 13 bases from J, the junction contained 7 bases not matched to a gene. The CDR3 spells CASSEGDRGLPLHF. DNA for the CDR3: TGTGCCAGCAGTGAAGGGGATAGGGGGCTCCCCCTCCACTTT.

The CDR3 reads CASREGQYGTQYF. As DNA, the CDR3 is TGTGCCAGTAGGGAAGGACAGTATGGGACCCAGTACTTC. V and J are TRBV19 and TRBJ2-5; D may be TRBD1 (6 bases). Germline CDR1 is LNHDA and CDR2 is SQIVND (reference sequence). V lost 6 bases and J 7 bases, leaving 15 bases between the germline ends. The CDR3 loop spans 13 amino acids.

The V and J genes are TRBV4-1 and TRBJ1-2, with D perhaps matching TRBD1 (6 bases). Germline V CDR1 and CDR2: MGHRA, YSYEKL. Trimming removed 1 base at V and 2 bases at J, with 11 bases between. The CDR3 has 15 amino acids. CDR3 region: CASSQVEGGNYGYTF. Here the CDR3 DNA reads TGCGCCAGCAGCCAAGTTGAGGGGGGGAACTATGGCTACACCTTC.

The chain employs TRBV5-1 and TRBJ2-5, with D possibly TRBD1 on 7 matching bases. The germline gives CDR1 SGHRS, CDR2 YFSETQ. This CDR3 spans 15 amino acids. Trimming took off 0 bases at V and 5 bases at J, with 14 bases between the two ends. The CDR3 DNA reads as TGCGCCAGCAGCTTGGCCGGGGGCAGGGGGGAGACCCAGTACTTC. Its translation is CASSLAGGRGETQYF.

CDR3 sequence: CASSESTRETQYF. As DNA, the CDR3 is TGTGCCAGCAGTGAAAGCACGCGAGAGACCCAGTACTTC. The chain carries TRBV25-1 and TRBJ2-5; D not certain. CDR1 and CDR2 from the germline V gene are MGHDK and SYGVNS. Trimming cost V 2 bases and J 4 bases, with 8 bases left between them. The CDR3 contains 13 residues.

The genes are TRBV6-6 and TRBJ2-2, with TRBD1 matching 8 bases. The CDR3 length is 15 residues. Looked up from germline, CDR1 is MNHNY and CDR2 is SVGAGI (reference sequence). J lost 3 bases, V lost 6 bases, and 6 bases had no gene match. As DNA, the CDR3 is TGTGCCAGCAGCCCCCCGACAGGGGACACCGGGGAGCTGTTTTTT. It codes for CASSPPTGDTGELFF.

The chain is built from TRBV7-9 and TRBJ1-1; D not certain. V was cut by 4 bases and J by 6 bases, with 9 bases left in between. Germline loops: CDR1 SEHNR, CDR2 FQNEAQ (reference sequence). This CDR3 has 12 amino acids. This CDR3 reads CASSSLRSEAFF. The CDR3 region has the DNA TGTGCCAGCAGCTCTCTACGTTCTGAAGCTTTCTTT.

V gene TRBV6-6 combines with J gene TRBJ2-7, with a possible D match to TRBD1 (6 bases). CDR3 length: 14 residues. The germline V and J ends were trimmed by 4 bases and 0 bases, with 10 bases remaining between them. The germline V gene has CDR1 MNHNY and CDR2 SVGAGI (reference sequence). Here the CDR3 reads CASSSDRYSYEQYF. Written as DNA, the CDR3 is TGTGCCAGCAGTTCAGACAGGTACTCCTACGAGCAGTACTTC.

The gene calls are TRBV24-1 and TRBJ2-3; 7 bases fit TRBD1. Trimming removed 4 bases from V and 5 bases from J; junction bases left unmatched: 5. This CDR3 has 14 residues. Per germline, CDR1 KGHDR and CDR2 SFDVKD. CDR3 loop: CATSDRGLVDTQYF. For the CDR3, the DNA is TGTGCCACCAGTGACAGGGGGTTGGTAGATACGCAGTATTTT.

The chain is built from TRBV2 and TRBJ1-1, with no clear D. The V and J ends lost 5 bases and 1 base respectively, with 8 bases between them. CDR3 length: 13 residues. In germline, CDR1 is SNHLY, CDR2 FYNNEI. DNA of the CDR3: TGTGCCAGCAGTTCCAACAGGAACACTGAAGCTTTCTTT. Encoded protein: CASSSNRNTEAFF.

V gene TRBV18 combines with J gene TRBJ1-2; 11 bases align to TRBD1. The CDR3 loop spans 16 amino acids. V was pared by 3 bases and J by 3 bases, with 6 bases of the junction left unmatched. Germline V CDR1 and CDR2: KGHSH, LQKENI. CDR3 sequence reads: CASSPTGTGGDYGYTF. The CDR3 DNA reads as TGTGCCAGCTCACCGACTGGGACAGGGGGTGACTATGGCTACACCTTC.

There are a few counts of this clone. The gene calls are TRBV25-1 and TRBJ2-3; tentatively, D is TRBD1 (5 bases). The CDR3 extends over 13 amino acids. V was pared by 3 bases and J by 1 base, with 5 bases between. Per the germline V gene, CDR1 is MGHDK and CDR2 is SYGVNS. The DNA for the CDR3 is TGTGCCAGCAGTGAGACAGGCACAGATACGCAGTATTTT. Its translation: CASSETGTDTQYF.

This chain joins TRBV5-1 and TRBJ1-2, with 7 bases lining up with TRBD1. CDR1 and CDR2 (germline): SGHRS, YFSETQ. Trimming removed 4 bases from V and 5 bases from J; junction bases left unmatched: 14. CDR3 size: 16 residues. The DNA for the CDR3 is TGCGCCAGCAGCCCGGAACCGGGACAGCCTTCTTATGGCTACACCTTC. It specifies CASSPEPGQPSYGYTF.

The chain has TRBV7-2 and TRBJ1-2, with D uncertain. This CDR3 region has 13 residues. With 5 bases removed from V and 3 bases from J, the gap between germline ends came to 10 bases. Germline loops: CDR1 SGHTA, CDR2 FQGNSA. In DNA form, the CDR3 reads TGTGCCAGCAGCCCTACGGGGTACTATGGCTACACCTTC. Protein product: CASSPTGYYGYTF.

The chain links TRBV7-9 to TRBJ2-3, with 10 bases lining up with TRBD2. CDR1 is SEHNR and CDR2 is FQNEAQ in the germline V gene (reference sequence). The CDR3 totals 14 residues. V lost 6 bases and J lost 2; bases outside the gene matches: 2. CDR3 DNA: TGTGCCAGCAGTCTAGCGGGGGTCACAGATACGCAGTATTTT. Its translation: CASSLAGVTDTQYF.

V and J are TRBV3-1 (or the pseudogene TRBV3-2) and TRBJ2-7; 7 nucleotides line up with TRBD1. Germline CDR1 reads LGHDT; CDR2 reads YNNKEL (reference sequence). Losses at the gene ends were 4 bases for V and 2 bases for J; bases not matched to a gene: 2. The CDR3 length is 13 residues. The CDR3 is CASSRQGAYEQYF. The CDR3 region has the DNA TGTGCCAGCAGCCGACAGGGAGCCTACGAGCAGTACTTC.

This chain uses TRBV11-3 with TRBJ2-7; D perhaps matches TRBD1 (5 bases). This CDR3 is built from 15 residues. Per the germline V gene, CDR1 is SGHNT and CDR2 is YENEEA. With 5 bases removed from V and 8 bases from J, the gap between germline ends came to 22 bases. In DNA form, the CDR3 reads TGTGCCAGCAGCCTCCGACCGTGGGGCGAGGAGAAGCAGTACTTC. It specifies CASSLRPWGEEKQYF.

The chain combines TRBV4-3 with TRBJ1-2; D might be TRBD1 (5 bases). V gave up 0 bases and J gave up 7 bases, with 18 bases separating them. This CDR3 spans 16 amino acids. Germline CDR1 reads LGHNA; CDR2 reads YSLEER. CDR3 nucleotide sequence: TGCGCCAGCAGCCAAGATCTCGGGGGGATAATGGTTGGCTACACCTTC. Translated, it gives CASSQDLGGIMVGYTF.

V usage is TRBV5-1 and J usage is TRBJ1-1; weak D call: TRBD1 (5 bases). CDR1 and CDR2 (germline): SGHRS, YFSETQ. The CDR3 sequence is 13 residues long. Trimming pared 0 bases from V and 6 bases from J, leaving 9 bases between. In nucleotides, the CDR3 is TGCGCCAGCAGCTTGGTCAGGGACTCTGAAGCTTTCTTT. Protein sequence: CASSLVRDSEAFF.

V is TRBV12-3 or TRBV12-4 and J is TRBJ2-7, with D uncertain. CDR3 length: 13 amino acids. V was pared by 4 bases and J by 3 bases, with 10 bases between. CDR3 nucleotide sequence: TGTGCCAGCAGTTATCACAGCAGCTACGAGCAGTACTTC. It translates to CASSYHSSYEQYF.

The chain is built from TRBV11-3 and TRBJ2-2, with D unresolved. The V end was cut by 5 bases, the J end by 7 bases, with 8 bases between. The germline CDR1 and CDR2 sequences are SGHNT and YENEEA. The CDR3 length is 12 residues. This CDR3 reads CASSPRGGELFF. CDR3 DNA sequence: TGTGCCAGCAGCCCCCGCGGCGGGGAGCTGTTTTTT.

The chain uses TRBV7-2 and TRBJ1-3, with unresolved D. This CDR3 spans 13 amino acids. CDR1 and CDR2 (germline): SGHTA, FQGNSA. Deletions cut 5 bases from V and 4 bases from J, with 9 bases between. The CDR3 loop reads CASSLYAGNTIYF. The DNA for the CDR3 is TGTGCCAGCAGCCTATACGCCGGAAACACCATATATTTT.

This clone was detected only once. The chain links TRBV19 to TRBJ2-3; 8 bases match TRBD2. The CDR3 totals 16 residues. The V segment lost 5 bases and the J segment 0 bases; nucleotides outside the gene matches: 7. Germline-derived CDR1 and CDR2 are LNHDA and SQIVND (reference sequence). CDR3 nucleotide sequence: TGTGCCAGTAGTCCGGCCGGGGGGGGTAGCACAGATACGCAGTATTTT. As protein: CASSPAGGGSTDTQYF.

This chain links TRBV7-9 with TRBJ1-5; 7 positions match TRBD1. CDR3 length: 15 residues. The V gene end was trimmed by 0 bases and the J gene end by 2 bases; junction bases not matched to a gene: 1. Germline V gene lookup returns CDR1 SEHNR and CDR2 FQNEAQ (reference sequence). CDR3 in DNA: TGTGCCAGCAGCTTAGCTGGACAGGGCAATCAGCCCCAGCATTTT. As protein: CASSLAGQGNQPQHF.